Included here is one TCR beta chain sequence, with context. Its binding antigen is unknown. Per-nucleotide qualities are absent, and no much larger clonotype sits a single base away. Patients with a history of autoimmune disease or receiving systemic immunosuppression were excluded from the trial. Peripheral blood for TCR sequencing was drawn from every dose cohort at baseline, at cycle 4 day 1 and at cycle 7 day 1. The samples were taken from a phase I, first-in-human, multicenter, open-label dose-escalation trial of ivuxolimab. Adults with locally advanced or metastatic melanoma, renal cell, hepatocellular, or head and neck squamous cell carcinoma were enrolled in the trial. Before TCR sequencing, CD4+ T cells and CD8+ T cells were sorted from peripheral blood as separate populations. Genomic DNA was isolated from the sorted cells so that the TCRbeta CDR3 region could be sequenced. The immunoSEQ Assay was used for sequencing of TCRbeta CDR3 regions. Drawn from immuneACCESS, this table holds only the in-frame rearrangements with V and J called that TCRdb kept. Clones are partly lost; checked studies trace under half to an unresolved V gene and leave the rest unexplained. Within this sample are about 69,000 clones, with around four fifths of them counted one time only. The top ten constitute under 2.5% of the sample.

The CDR3 goes from the cysteine to the phenylalanine over 14 residues. Just CDR3 DNA is preserved here, 42 bases in frame from base 1. According to the germline V gene (reference sequence), CDR1 reads MNHNY and CDR2 reads SVGAGI. V sheds 7 bases and J sheds 5 bases, leaving 17 bases between their ends. This sample was taken from a study of OX40 agonist ivuxolimab in advanced cancers. Broadly, across the study: Ivuxolimab was an agonistic, fully human IgG2 monoclonal antibody directed against OX40 (CD134), a costimulatory receptor. Intravenous ivuxolimab was administered to patients every 2 weeks at six dose levels: 0.01, 0.1, 0.3, 1.5, 3 and 10 mg/kg. Of the approximately 50 patients in dose escalation, about 19 had hepatocellular carcinoma, some 15 had melanoma, 9 had renal cell carcinoma and 9 had head and neck cancer. In the dose-escalation cohort, around four fifths of patients were male, and the mean age was roughly 60 years with a range of roughly 23 to 79. Prior anti-PD-1, anti-PD-L1 or anti-CTLA-4 therapy was permitted, and checkpoint inhibitors had been received by roughly two fifths of dose-escalation patients. Partial responses were achieved by three dose-escalation patients, of whom one had hepatocellular carcinoma and two had cutaneous melanoma. Peripheral TCRbeta sequencing was intended to test whether TCR sequence diversity was altered and clonal T-cell expansion was caused by ivuxolimab. The monotherapy dose-escalation portion (N ≈ 55 patients) of the phase I ivuxolimab trial is reported in the paper. Broader findings and caveats from the paper: The antigen specificity of the peripheral T cells that underwent clonal expansion was not determined. On average, CD8+ T cells showed more expanded clones than CD4+ T cells after ivuxolimab. At doses of 0.1 to 3.0 mg/kg, clonal expansion of both CD4+ and CD8+ blood T cells was observed from baseline to week 6. Low levels of normalized T-cell clonal expansion were also seen in some patients who did not respond. In the 0.1-3.0 mg/kg groups, partial responders had among the lowest normalized peripheral clonal expansion, particularly in CD8+ T cells.

This receptor chain uses TRBV6-6 and TRBJ1-1; TRBD1 might be the D gene, on 6 matching bases. Specimen: CD4+ or CD8+ T cells sorted from blood, collected in a trial of the OX40 agonist ivuxolimab. The origin of this receptor is an adult with an advanced solid tumor such as melanoma, head and neck, liver or kidney cancer. DNA sequence: TGTGCCAGCACCCCGGGGGGGCAGGGTACTGAAGCTTTCTTT. This yields the protein CASTPGGQGTEAFF.